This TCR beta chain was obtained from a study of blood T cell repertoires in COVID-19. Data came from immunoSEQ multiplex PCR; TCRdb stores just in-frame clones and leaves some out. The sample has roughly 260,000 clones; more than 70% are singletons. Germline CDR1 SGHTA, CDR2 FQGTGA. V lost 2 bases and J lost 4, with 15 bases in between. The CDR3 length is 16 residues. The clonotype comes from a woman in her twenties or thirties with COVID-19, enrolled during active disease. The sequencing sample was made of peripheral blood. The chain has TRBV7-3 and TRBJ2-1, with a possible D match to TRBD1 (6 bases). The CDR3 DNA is TGTGCCAGCAGCTTAGGAACAGCACAGGGATACAATGAGCAGTTCTTC. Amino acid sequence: CASSLGTAQGYNEQFF.